A single sample is the source of the 27 T cell receptor beta chains below, sequenced in a study of blood T cell repertoires in COVID-19. Sequencing used immunoSEQ multiplex PCR; TCRdb keeps in-frame clones, though not all of them. This table holds over 65,000 clones, around nine tenths found once. Sequencing was done on a sample of peripheral blood. These receptors were taken from an older man with COVID-19, enrolled during active disease.

The chain carries TRBV18 and TRBJ1-3; D not certain. Germline-derived CDR1 and CDR2 are KGHSH and LQKENI. The length of the CDR3 is 17 residues. V shed 3 bases and J shed 1 base, with 16 bases lying between them. CDR3 residues: CASSPRALGSSGNTIYF. As DNA, the CDR3 is TGTGCCAGCTCACCCCGCGCTCTAGGCTCGTCTGGAAACACCATATATTTT.

V and J are TRBV6-5 and TRBJ1-4; D gene ambiguous. The length of the CDR3 is 16 residues. V lost 0 bases and J lost 0, with 8 bases in between. Germline V gives CDR1 MNHEY, CDR2 SVGAGI. For the CDR3, the DNA is TGTGCCAGCAGTTACTCGCACATTGCAACTAATGAAAAACTGTTTTTT. Translated: CASSYSHIATNEKLFF.

This chain uses TRBV4-2 with TRBJ1-1; no firm D call. The CDR3 length is 14 residues. Between the trimmed V and J ends, which lost 2 bases and 4 bases, there was a span of 11 bases. CDR1 and CDR2 from the germline V gene are LGHNA and YNFKEQ. CDR3 sequence (DNA): TGTGCCAGCAGCCAATCCTCTCGGGGCACTGAAGCTTTCTTT. Protein: CASSQSSRGTEAFF.

The V and J genes are TRBV27 and TRBJ1-1; D is ambiguous. In germline, CDR1 is MNHEY, CDR2 SMNVEV (reference sequence). Trimming pared 5 bases from V and 3 bases from J, leaving 10 bases between. The CDR3 spans 13 residues. The chain's CDR3 is CASSPVRDTEAFF. CDR3 DNA sequence: TGTGCCAGCAGTCCAGTCCGGGACACTGAAGCTTTCTTT.

The chain is built from TRBV23-1 and TRBJ2-7; tentative D call: TRBD2 (5 bases). TRBV23-1 is designated an ORF whose function remains uncertain. V lost 0 bases, J lost 2 bases, and 17 bases lay in between. The CDR3 is 17 residues long. The CDR3 region has the DNA TGCGCCAGCAGTCAATCATCCCCCCGGGATAAGGCCTACGAGCAGTACTTC. Its translation is CASSQSSPRDKAYEQYF.

This chain joins TRBV19 and TRBJ1-1; possibly TRBD1 for D (5 bases). The CDR3 contains 13 residues. Germline V gives CDR1 LNHDA, CDR2 SQIVND (reference sequence). V was clipped by 8 bases and J by 3 bases, with 13 bases between them. The CDR3 protein is CASLTPGYTEAFF. The CDR3 DNA reads as TGTGCCAGTCTAACCCCAGGGTACACTGAAGCTTTCTTT.

The chain recombines TRBV6-5 with TRBJ2-5, with 8 bases that match TRBD2. CDR3 length: 13 amino acids. Germline trimming cut 6 bases from V and 4 bases from J; bases unmatched to any gene: 4. From germline, CDR1 is MNHEY and CDR2 SVGAGI. The CDR3 reads CASSQGLAETQYF. As DNA, the CDR3 is TGTGCCAGCAGCCAAGGACTAGCAGAGACCCAGTACTTC.

The chain couples TRBV3-1 (or the pseudogene TRBV3-2) to TRBJ1-1, with 8 nucleotides matching TRBD1. V dropped 0 bases and J dropped 4; count of bases not matched to a gene: 16. This CDR3 is 19 amino acids long. Per the germline V gene, CDR1 is LGHDT and CDR2 is YNNKEL (reference sequence). This chain's CDR3 is CASSQERVEAGGWGTEAFF. CDR3 nucleotides: TGTGCCAGCAGCCAAGAGCGAGTCGAGGCAGGGGGCTGGGGCACTGAAGCTTTCTTT.

This chain connects TRBV5-1 to TRBJ2-6; possibly TRBD1 or TRBD2 for D (5 bases each). This CDR3 spans 16 amino acids. Germline CDR1 is SGHRS and CDR2 is YFSETQ. The germline V and J ends were trimmed by 4 bases and 1 base, with 12 bases remaining between them. CDR3 DNA sequence: TGCGCCAGCAGCCTGGGGACGGGGTCTGGGGCCAACGTCCTGACTTTC. Translated, it gives CASSLGTGSGANVLTF.

V and J are TRBV6-2 or TRBV6-3 and TRBJ1-1; D remains ambiguous. The CDR3 covers 11 residues. CDR1 is MNHEY and CDR2 is SVGEGT in the germline V gene. The germline V and J ends were trimmed by 0 bases and 8 bases, with 4 bases remaining between them. In DNA, the CDR3 is TGTGCCAGCAGTTACTCGCGGGAAGCTTTCTTT. As protein: CASSYSREAFF.

The chain links TRBV12-5 to TRBJ2-3; 7 bases are shared with TRBD2. CDR3 size: 17 residues. V lost 3 bases to trimming and J lost 4 bases; unmatched junction nucleotides: 13. Germline V gene lookup returns CDR1 LGHNT and CDR2 FRNRAP. The CDR3 here is CASGLRVSGFAPDTQYF. The CDR3 region has the DNA TGTGCTAGTGGTTTAAGGGTTAGCGGGTTTGCCCCAGATACGCAGTATTTT.

The chain carries TRBV6-5 and TRBJ1-6; 10 positions agree with TRBD1. CDR1 and CDR2 (germline): MNHEY, SVGAGI. This CDR3 spans 14 amino acids. Trimming removed 6 bases from V and 8 bases from J; junction bases left unmatched: 4. CDR3: CASRRDRGDSPLHF. The CDR3, as DNA: TGTGCCAGCAGGAGGGACAGGGGAGATTCACCCCTCCACTTT.

The CDR3 region is CASLDVGGYQETQYF. The CDR3 nucleotides read TGTGCCAGCCTTGACGTAGGGGGATACCAAGAGACCCAGTACTTC. The chain combines TRBV18 with TRBJ2-5, with a possible D match to TRBD1 (6 bases). Germline V gives CDR1 KGHSH, CDR2 LQKENI. Trimming took off 8 bases at V and 0 bases at J, with 16 bases between the two ends. CDR3 size: 15 residues.

The chain carries TRBV1 and TRBJ1-1; the D call TRBD1 from the table was never checked on the DNA. TRBV1 is labeled a pseudogene. This CDR3 region has 16 residues. This CDR3 reads CTSSQPDRGPNTEAFF. DNA of the CDR3: TGCACCAGCAGCCAACCAGACAGGGGCCCGAACACTGAAGCTTTCTTT.

This chain uses TRBV2 with TRBJ1-6; 7 nucleotides align to TRBD1. From germline, CDR1 is SNHLY and CDR2 FYNNEI. CDR3 length equals 15 residues. J gave up 9 bases and V 6 bases, and 11 bases lay outside the gene matches. CDR3 DNA: TGTGCCAGCAGGGGGACCGGGACAGTGGGTTCACCCCTCCACTTT. This gives the protein CASRGTGTVGSPLHF.

Of note for this clone: Germline is not matched at one junction end, which may reflect a read error. The rearrangement joins TRBV5-1 to TRBJ2-3; D is possibly TRBD1 (5 bases). CDR1 SGHRS and CDR2 YFSETQ come from the germline V gene. This CDR3 spans 16 amino acids. The DNA of the CDR3 is TGCGCCAGCAGCTTGGGGGGCAGTTGGGGCACGGATACGCAGTATTTT. It is translated as CASSLGGSWGTDTQYF.

The chain employs TRBV9 and TRBJ2-5; D remains ambiguous. The germline gives CDR1 SGDLS, CDR2 YYNGEE. This CDR3 contains 15 residues. Trimming stripped 4 bases from V and 5 bases from J, with 18 bases between. This CDR3 reads CASSPSPLEVETQYF. Here the CDR3 DNA reads TGTGCCAGCAGCCCCTCACCCCTAGAGGTGGAGACCCAGTACTTC.

The CDR3 bases are TGTGCCAGTGGGCCGGGGATAGAGACCCAGTACTTC. Translated, it gives CASGPGIETQYF. This sequence joins TRBV19 and TRBJ2-5, with D tentatively TRBD2 (5 bases). The CDR3 sequence is 12 residues long. The V gene lost 8 bases and the J gene lost 4 bases, with 11 bases spanning the gap. Germline loops: CDR1 LNHDA, CDR2 SQIVND (reference sequence).

This chain joins TRBV7-9 and TRBJ2-1; 9 bases align to TRBD2. Germline V gene lookup returns CDR1 SEHNR and CDR2 FQNEAQ (reference sequence). The V segment lost 2 bases and the J segment 6 bases; nucleotides outside the gene matches: 8. The CDR3 spans 16 residues. CDR3 amino acids: CASSLTQLAGPNEQFF. As DNA, the CDR3 is TGTGCCAGCAGCTTAACCCAGCTAGCGGGACCCAATGAGCAGTTCTTC. Filled out from reference TRBV7-9 and TRBJ2-1, the complete variable domain reads DTGVSQNPRHKITKRGQNVTFRCDPISEHNRLYWYRQTLGQGPEFLTYFQNEAQLEKSRLLSDRFSAERPKGSFSTLEIQRTEQGDSAMYLCASSLTQLAGPNEQFFGPGTRLTVL.

This clone was seen a few times. This sequence joins TRBV7-9 and TRBJ1-6; weak D call: TRBD1 (6 bases). This CDR3 is built from 14 residues. Germline V lookup: CDR1 SEHNR, CDR2 FQNEAQ (reference sequence). Trimming left V 5 bases short and J 4 bases short, with 9 bases between. CDR3 nucleotides: TGTGCCAGCAGCCCGGACAGTTATAATTCACCCCTCCACTTT. Translating gives CASSPDSYNSPLHF. The variable domain in full, with the rest retrieved from reference TRBV7-9 and TRBJ1-6, is DTGVSQNPRHKITKRGQNVTFRCDPISEHNRLYWYRQTLGQGPEFLTYFQNEAQLEKSRLLSDRFSAERPKGSFSTLEIQRTEQGDSAMYLCASSPDSYNSPLHFGNGTRLTVT.

The chain carries TRBV5-1 and TRBJ1-6; possible D gene TRBD1, 5 bases. The ends were cut back, 0 bases at V and 7 bases at J, with 14 bases in the middle. In germline, CDR1 is SGHRS, CDR2 YFSETQ. The CDR3 is 16 residues long. This chain's CDR3 is CASSLAGRGLNSPLHF. CDR3 sequence (DNA): TGCGCCAGCAGCTTGGCAGGGCGGGGACTGAATTCACCCCTCCACTTT.

As for this clone: Other DNA variants within this sample encode the same CDR3. V usage is TRBV29-1 and J usage is TRBJ1-1, with a tentative D call TRBD1 (6 bases). The CDR3 is 13 residues long. Trimming removed 6 bases from V and 0 bases from J, with 11 bases in between. Germline CDR1 and CDR2: SQVTM and ANQGSEA. The CDR3 is CSVVGQLNTEAFF. For the CDR3, the DNA is TGCAGCGTGGTCGGACAGTTGAACACTGAAGCTTTCTTT.

J is TRBJ1-4 and V is TRBV12-2. TRBV12-2 is a pseudogene segment. This CDR3 contains 14 residues. CDR3 DNA sequence: TGTGCAAGTCGCCCCCATGTGAGTTCCGAAAAACTGTTTTTT. The encoded protein is CASRPHVSSEKLFF.

V and J are TRBV6-5 and TRBJ1-2, with 8 bases lining up with TRBD1. The CDR3 loop spans 14 amino acids. Trimming took 7 bases from V and 1 from J; bases not matched to a gene: 5. Germline V gene sequence: CDR1 MNHEY, CDR2 SVGAGI. CDR3 nucleotide sequence: TGTGCCAGCATTCCGGACAGGGTTAACTATGGCTACACCTTC. Residues: CASIPDRVNYGYTF.

J is TRBJ2-7 and V is TRBV6-1, with D possibly TRBD1 on 5 matching bases. Trimming took off 1 base at V and 3 bases at J, with 10 bases between the two ends. CDR3 length: 14 amino acids. Germline-derived CDR1 and CDR2 are MNHNS and SASEGT. CDR3 DNA sequence: TGTGCCAGCAGTGAAGTAAGGGGAAGCTACGAGCAGTACTTC. Amino acids: CASSEVRGSYEQYF.

This chain connects TRBV21-1 to TRBJ2-1; TRBD2 reflects the table's D call only, with no check against the DNA. TRBV21-1 is noted as a pseudogene. The CDR3 extends over 16 amino acids. The CDR3 protein is CASSDHRDWRNNEQFF. CDR3 DNA sequence: TGTGCCAGCAGCGACCACCGGGACTGGAGAAACAATGAGCAGTTCTTC.

V is TRBV7-6 and J is TRBJ1-4; D ambiguous. The length of the CDR3 is 14 residues. Germline CDR1 and CDR2: SGHVS and FNYEAQ. V gave up 5 bases and J gave up 4 bases, with 11 bases separating them. In nucleotides, the CDR3 is TGTGCCAGCAGCCCATACGGCGGTAATGAAAAACTGTTTTTT. Translating it yields CASSPYGGNEKLFF.